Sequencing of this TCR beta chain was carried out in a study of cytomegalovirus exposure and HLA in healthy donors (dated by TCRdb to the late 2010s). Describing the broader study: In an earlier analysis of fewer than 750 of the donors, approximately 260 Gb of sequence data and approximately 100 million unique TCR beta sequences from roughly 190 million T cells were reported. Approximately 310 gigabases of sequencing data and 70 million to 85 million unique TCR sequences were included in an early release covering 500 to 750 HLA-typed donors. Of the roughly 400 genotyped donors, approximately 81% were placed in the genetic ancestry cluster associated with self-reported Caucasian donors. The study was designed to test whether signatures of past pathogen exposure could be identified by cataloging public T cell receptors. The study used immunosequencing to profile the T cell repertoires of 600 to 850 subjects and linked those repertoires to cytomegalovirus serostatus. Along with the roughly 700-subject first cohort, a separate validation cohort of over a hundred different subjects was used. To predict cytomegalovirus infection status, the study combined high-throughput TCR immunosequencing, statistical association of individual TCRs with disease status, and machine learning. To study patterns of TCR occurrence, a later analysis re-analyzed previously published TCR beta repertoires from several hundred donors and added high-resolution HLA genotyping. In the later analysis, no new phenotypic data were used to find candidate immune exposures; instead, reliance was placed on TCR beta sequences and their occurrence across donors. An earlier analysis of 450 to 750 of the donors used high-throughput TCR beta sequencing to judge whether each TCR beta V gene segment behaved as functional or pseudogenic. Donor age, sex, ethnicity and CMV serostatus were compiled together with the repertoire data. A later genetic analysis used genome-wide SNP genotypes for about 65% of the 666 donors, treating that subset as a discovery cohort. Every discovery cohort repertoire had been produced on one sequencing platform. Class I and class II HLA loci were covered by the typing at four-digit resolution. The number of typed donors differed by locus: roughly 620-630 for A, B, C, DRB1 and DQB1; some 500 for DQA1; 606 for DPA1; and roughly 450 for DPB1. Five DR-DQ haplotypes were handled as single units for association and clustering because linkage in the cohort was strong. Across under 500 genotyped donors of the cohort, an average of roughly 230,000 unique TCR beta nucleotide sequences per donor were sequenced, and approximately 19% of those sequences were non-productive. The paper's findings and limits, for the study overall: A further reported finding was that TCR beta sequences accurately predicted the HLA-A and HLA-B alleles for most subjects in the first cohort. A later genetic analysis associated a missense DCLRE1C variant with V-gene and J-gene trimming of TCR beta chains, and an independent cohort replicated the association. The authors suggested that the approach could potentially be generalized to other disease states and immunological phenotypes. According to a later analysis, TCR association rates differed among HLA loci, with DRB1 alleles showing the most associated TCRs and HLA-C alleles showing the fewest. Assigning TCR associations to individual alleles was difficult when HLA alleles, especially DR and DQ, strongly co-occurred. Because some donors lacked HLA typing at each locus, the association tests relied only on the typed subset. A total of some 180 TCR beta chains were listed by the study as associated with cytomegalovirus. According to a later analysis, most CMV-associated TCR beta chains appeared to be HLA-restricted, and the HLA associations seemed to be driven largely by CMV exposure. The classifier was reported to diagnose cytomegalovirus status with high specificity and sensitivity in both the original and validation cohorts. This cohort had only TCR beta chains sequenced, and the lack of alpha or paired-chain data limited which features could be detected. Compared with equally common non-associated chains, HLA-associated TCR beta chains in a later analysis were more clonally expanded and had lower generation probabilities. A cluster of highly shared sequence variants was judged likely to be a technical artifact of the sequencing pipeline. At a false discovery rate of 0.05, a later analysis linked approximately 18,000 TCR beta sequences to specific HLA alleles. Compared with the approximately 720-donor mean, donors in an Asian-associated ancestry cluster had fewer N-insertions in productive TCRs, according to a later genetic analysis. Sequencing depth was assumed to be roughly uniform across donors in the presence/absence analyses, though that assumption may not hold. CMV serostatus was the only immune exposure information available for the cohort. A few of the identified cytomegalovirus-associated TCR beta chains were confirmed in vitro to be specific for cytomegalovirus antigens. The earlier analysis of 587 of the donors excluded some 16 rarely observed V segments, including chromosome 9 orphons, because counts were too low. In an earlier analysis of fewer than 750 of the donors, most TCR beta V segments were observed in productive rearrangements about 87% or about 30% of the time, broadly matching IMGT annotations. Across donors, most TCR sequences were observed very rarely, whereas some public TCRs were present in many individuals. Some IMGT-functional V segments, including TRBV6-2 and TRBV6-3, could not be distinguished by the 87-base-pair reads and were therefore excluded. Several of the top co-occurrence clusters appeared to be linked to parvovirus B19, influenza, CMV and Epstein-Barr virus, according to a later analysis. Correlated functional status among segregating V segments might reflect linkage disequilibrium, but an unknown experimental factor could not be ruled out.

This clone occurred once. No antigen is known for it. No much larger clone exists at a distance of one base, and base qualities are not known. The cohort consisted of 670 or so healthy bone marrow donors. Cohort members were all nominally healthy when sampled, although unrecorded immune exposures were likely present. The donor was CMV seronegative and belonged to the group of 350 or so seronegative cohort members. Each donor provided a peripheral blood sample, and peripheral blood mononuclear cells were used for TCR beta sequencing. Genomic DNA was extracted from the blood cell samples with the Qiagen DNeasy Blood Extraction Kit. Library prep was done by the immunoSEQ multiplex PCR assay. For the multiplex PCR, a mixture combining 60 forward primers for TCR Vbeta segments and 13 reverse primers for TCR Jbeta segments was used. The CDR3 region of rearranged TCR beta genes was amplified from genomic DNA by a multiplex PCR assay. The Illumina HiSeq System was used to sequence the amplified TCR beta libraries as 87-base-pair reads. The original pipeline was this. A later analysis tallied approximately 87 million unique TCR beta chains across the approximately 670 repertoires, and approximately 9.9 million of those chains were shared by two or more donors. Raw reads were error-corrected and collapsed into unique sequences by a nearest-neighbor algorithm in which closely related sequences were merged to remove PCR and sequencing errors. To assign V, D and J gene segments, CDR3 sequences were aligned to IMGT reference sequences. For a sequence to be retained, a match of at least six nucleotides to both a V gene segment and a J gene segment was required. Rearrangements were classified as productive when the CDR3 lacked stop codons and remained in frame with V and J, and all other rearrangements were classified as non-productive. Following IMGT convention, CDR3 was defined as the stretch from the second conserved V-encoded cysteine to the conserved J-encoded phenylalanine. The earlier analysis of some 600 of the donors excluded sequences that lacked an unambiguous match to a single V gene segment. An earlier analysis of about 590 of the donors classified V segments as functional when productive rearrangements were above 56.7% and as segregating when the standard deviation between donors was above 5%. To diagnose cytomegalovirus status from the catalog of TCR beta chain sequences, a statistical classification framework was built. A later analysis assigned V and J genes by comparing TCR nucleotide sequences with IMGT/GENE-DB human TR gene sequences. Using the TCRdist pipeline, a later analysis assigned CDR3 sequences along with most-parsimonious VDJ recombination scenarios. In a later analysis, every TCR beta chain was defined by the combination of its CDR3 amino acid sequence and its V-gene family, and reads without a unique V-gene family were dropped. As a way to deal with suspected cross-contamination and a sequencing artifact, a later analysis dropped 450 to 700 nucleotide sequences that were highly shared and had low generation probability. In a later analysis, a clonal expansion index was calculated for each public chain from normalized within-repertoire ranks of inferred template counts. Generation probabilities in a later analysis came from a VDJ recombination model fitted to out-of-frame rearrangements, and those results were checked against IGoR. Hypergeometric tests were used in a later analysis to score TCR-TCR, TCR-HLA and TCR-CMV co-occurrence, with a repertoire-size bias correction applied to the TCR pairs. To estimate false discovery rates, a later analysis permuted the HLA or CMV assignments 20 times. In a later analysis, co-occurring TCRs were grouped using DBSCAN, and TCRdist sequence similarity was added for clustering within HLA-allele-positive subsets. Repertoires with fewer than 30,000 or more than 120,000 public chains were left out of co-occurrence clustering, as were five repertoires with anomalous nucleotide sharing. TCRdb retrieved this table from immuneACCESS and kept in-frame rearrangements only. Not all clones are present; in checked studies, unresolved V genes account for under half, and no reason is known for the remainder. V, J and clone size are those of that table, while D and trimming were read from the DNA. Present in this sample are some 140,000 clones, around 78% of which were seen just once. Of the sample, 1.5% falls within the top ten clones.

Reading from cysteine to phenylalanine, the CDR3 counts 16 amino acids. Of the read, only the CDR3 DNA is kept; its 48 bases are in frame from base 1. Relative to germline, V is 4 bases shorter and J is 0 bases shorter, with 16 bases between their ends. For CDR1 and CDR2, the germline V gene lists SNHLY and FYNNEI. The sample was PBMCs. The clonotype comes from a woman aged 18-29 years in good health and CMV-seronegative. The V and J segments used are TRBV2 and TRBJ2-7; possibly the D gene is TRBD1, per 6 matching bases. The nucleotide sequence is TGTGCCAGCAGTGGGCTTAGGGGGAGTAACTCCTACGAGCAGTACTTC. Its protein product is CASSGLRGSNSYEQYF.